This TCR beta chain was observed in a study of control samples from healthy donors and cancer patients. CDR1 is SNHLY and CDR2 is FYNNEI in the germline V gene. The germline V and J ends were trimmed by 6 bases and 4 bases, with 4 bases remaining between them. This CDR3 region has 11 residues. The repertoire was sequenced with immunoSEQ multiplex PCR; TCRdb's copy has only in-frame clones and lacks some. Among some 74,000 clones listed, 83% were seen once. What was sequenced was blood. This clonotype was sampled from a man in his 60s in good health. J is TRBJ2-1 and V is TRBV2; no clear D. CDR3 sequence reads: CASRVYNEQFF. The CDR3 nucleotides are TGTGCCAGCAGGGTTTACAATGAGCAGTTCTTC. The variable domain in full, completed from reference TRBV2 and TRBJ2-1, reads EPEVTQTPSHQVTQMGQEVILRCVPISNHLYFYWYRQILGQKVEFLVSFYNNEISEKSEIFDDQFSVERPDGSNFTLKIRSTKLEDSAMYFCASRVYNEQFFGPGTRLTVL.